These 13 T cell receptor beta chains were all obtained from the same sample, sequenced in a study of T cell responses to AZD1222 COVID-19 vaccine. This table comes from immunoSEQ multiplex PCR, and its TCRdb copy is limited to in-frame clones, with some not included. The sample consists of roughly 120,000 clones, about 90% of them appearing once. This specimen was peripheral blood, taken 28 days after the second AZD1222 dose. These receptors were obtained from an adult who received the AZD1222 COVID-19 vaccine.

The rearrangement links TRBV28 to TRBJ1-5; maybe TRBD1 (5 bases). CDR3 length: 15 residues. With 6 bases removed from V and 3 bases from J, the gap between germline ends came to 15 bases. From germline, CDR1 is MDHEN and CDR2 SYDVKM. The CDR3 nucleotides are TGTGCCAGCAGACCAGACAGCTCCCACAATCAGCCCCAGCATTTT. Protein: CASRPDSSHNQPQHF.

The chain is built from TRBV7-9 and TRBJ2-1; tentatively, D is TRBD2 (5 bases). Per the germline V gene, CDR1 is SEHNR and CDR2 is FQNEAQ (reference sequence). The V and J ends lost 5 bases and 6 bases respectively, with 17 bases between them. The CDR3 sequence is 15 residues long. CDR3 nucleotides: TGTGCCAGCAGCCCACTTTTGGGAGTCGGCAATGAGCAGTTCTTC. This gives the protein CASSPLLGVGNEQFF.

This chain joins TRBV7-9 and TRBJ1-5; no clear D. Germline V gene data show CDR1 as SEHNR and CDR2 as FQNEAQ (reference sequence). The CDR3 consists of 15 residues. V was shortened by 4 bases and J by 6 bases, with 16 bases between the two germline ends. CDR3 nucleotides: TGTGCCAGCAGCTCAACCAGAAATGGGCTTCAGCCCCAGCATTTT. This gives the protein CASSSTRNGLQPQHF.

This chain connects TRBV6-4 to TRBJ2-3, with TRBD2 matching over 8 bases. Looked up from germline, CDR1 is MRHNA and CDR2 is SNTAGT. CDR3 size: 14 residues. V was pared by 4 bases and J by 0 bases, with 0 bases of the junction left unmatched. As DNA, the CDR3 is TGTGCCAGCAGTGCTAGCGGGAGCACAGATACGCAGTATTTT. Residues: CASSASGSTDTQYF.

The chain joins TRBV5-1 to TRBJ1-5, with TRBD1 identical over 9 bases. This CDR3 region has 14 residues. CDR1 and CDR2 from the germline V gene are SGHRS and YFSETQ. V trimming: 4 bases; J trimming: 4 bases; junction bases outside the gene matches: 3. This CDR3 is CASSPGQGNQPQHF. Written as DNA, the CDR3 is TGCGCCAGCAGCCCGGGACAGGGTAATCAGCCCCAGCATTTT.

CDR3 protein: CASSPPLGDRNNEQFF. The CDR3 coding sequence is TGTGCCAGCAGCCCACCCCTAGGGGACAGGAACAATGAGCAGTTCTTC. The gene calls are TRBV9 and TRBJ2-1; 8 bases align to TRBD1. The germline CDR1 and CDR2 sequences are SGDLS and YYNGEE. The CDR3 has 16 amino acids. The V gene end was trimmed by 4 bases and the J gene end by 5 bases; junction bases not matched to a gene: 11.

The rearrangement joins TRBV10-3 to TRBJ1-4; possible D gene TRBD1, 5 bases. There are 11 residues in the CDR3. Trimming removed 3 bases at V and 13 bases at J, with 9 bases between. The germline V gene encodes CDR1 ENHRY and CDR2 SYGVKD. This CDR3 reads CAISEGTGLFF. The CDR3 DNA is TGTGCCATCAGTGAAGGTACAGGACTGTTTTTT.

The rearrangement joins TRBV29-1 to TRBJ2-4, with D maybe TRBD1 (6 bases). Trimming removed 3 bases at V and 9 bases at J, with 15 bases between. Germline CDR1 is SQVTM and CDR2 is ANQGSEA. This CDR3 has 13 residues. CDR3 DNA sequence: TGCAGCGTTGATGGGGGCATGGGAAGCATTCAGTACTTC. This gives the protein CSVDGGMGSIQYF.

The chain employs TRBV7-9 and TRBJ2-5; maybe TRBD2 (5 bases). Trimming shortened V by 4 bases and J by 2 bases, and 11 bases separated the two germline ends. CDR1 and CDR2 (germline): SEHNR, FQNEAQ (reference sequence). This CDR3 has 14 amino acids. CDR3 DNA: TGTGCCAGCAGCTATACAACGGGGCAAGAGACCCAGTACTTC. The encoded protein is CASSYTTGQETQYF.

The chain couples TRBV12-3 or TRBV12-4 to TRBJ2-7, with a weak D call TRBD2 (5 bases). This CDR3 contains 13 residues. The V end was cut by 4 bases, the J end by 3 bases, with 10 bases between. The CDR3 sequence: CASSSLGGYEQYF. The DNA for the CDR3 is TGTGCCAGCAGTTCCCTCGGAGGCTACGAGCAGTACTTC.

The CDR3 sequence: CASSQIGRLRVAGYTF. CDR3 bases: TGCGCCAGCAGCCAAATCGGACGGCTACGAGTGGCTGGCTACACCTTC. The J gene is TRBJ1-2, the V gene TRBV4-1; D remains ambiguous. Trimming removed 2 bases from V and 7 bases from J, with 20 bases in between. The CDR3 is made up of 16 amino acids. Germline loops: CDR1 MGHRA, CDR2 YSYEKL.

The CDR3 reads CASSAGQTTDTQYF. In DNA form, the CDR3 reads TGTGCCAGCAGCGCGGGACAAACCACAGATACGCAGTATTTT. The rearrangement links TRBV9 to TRBJ2-3; D is possibly TRBD1 (6 bases). Germline CDR1 is SGDLS and CDR2 is YYNGEE. The V end was cut by 3 bases, the J end by 2 bases, with 10 bases between. The CDR3 has 14 residues.

This clone was observed a single time. CDR3 bases: TGTGCCAGCAGTTTGTGGCAGAATCAGCCCCAGCATTTT. Translated: CASSLWQNQPQHF. The chain combines TRBV27 with TRBJ1-5; no reliable D call. This CDR3 has 13 amino acids. V shed 3 bases and J shed 4 bases, with 7 bases lying between them. Germline lookup yields CDR1 MNHEY and CDR2 SMNVEV (reference sequence).